By share, the clone carrying this T cell receptor beta chain counts as medium-sized. Its target is not known. Using around 14 ng of total RNA, TCR libraries were made with the QIAseq Immune Repertoire TCR panel. Each CDR3 protein gets one entry after TCRdb re-called the reads with MiXCR. The table includes fewer than 650 distinct CDR3 sequences, roughly 6.9% detected once. Trimming stripped 5 bases from V and 4 bases from J, with 11 bases between. CDR3 length: 13 residues. The data belong to a study of circulating CD8 cells and anti-PD-1 response in melanoma. Four subsets defined by PD-1 and/or TIGIT were sorted from live CD3+CD8+TCRalphabeta+ cells. Study-level findings and limits: Under 7% of TRB clonotypes were shared between subsets at M1.

The sequence was collected from a human donor with melanoma. The chain is built from TRBV12-3 or TRBV12-4 and TRBJ1-2, with a weak D call TRBD1 (6 bases). The sequencing used CD8+ T cells from PBMCs, collected at baseline or after one month of anti-PD-1 therapy (not recorded which). CDR3 amino acids: CASSLDSFYGYTF. The CDR3 DNA is TGTGCCAGCAGTCTGGACAGCTTCTATGGCTACACCTTC.